This TCR beta chain stems from a study of cytomegalovirus exposure and HLA in healthy donors. Primers included in the PCR were 60 Vbeta and 13 Jbeta primers. Sequenced by immunoSEQ multiplex PCR; TCRdb stores in-frame clones only, minus some. The sample data list approximately 130,000 clones. CDR1 and CDR2 (germline): SGHAT, FQNNGV. This CDR3 is built from 19 residues. J gave up 0 bases and V 5 bases, and 12 bases lay outside the gene matches. About this clone itself: Its cognate antigen is unknown.

Study outcomes and limitations: Later analysis revealed greater clonal expansion in HLA-associated TCR beta chains than in equally common others. Further analysis was carried out later, and it showed several of the most significant clusters appearing linked to common viral pathogens. The analysis excluded some indistinguishable V segments, including TRBV6-2 and TRBV6-3. Previous analysis showed most TCR beta V segments were productive about 90% or about 30% of the time.

This sequence joins TRBV11-2 and TRBJ2-1; 11 nucleotides align to TRBD2. The receptor was derived from a woman aged 55-69 years in good health and CMV-seronegative. Input material: PBMCs. The CDR3 nucleotides read TGTGCCAGCAGCAATATAGCGGGAGGGCCGCCGAGCTCCTACAATGAGCAGTTCTTC. Protein: CASSNIAGGPPSSYNEQFF.